The clone carrying this TCR beta chain was recorded only once. Clones were sequenced by immunoSEQ multiplex PCR, and TCRdb holds only the in-frame ones, with some missing. The repertoire holds approximately 110,000 clones, approximately 80% seen once, with roughly 19% in the top ten. The sample belongs to a study of blood T cell repertoires in COVID-19. Across the whole study: Collection of acute and convalescent COVID-19 samples took place in the United States, Italy and Spain. PBMCs, B-cell-depleted T cells, or T cells were the source of the cDNA or gDNA that made up the material.

Germline values: CDR1 SGHTA, CDR2 FQGTGA. The CDR3 has 14 amino acids. V was cut by 5 bases and J by 5 bases, with 15 bases left in between. The sequenced material came from peripheral blood. The chain links TRBV7-3 to TRBJ1-1; TRBD1 might be the D (6 bases). The receptor comes from a man in his sixties or seventies with active or convalescent COVID-19. Here the CDR3 reads CASSPQGGGTEAFF. CDR3 in DNA: TGTGCCAGCAGCCCCCAAGGGGGGGGGACTGAAGCTTTCTTT.